Below are 27 T cell receptor beta chains sequenced from a single sample in a study of T cells after posttransplantation cyclophosphamide. TCRdb's table, derived via immunoSEQ multiplex PCR, lists solely in-frame clones and lacks some. The sample lists around 47,000 clones, approximately 94% occurring once. Material for sequencing was PBMCs. These receptors were collected from a woman in her 30s in good health and a related stem cell transplant donor.

CDR3 sequence: CASSSSGTVNTEAFF. CDR3 in DNA: TGTGCCAGCAGCTCCTCCGGGACAGTTAACACTGAAGCTTTCTTT. The J gene is TRBJ1-1, the V gene TRBV11-3; 7 bases are shared with TRBD1. Germline assignment: CDR1 SGHNT and CDR2 YENEEA. This CDR3 spans 15 amino acids. V was pared by 4 bases and J by 2 bases, with 7 bases of the junction left unmatched.

CDR3 region: CASTGTSGAELPGELFF. As DNA, the CDR3 is TGTGCCAGCACAGGGACTAGCGGGGCGGAGTTACCCGGGGAGCTGTTTTTT. The chain recombines TRBV2 with TRBJ2-2, with 13 bases lining up with TRBD2. CDR3 length: 17 residues. Germline-derived CDR1 and CDR2 are SNHLY and FYNNEI. Trimming cost V 7 bases and J 6 bases; bases outside gene matches: 11. Combining the CDR3 with reference TRBV2 and TRBJ2-2 gives the whole variable domain EPEVTQTPSHQVTQMGQEVILRCVPISNHLYFYWYRQILGQKVEFLVSFYNNEISEKSEIFDDQFSVERPDGSNFTLKIRSTKLEDSAMYFCASTGTSGAELPGELFFGEGSRLTVL.

This sequence joins TRBV7-9 and TRBJ2-1; unclear D gene. The CDR3 contains 14 residues. Germline V gives CDR1 SEHNR, CDR2 FQNEAQ (reference sequence). The V and J ends lost 6 bases and 9 bases respectively, with 18 bases between them. CDR3 nucleotide sequence: TGTGCCAGCAGGGTTTCACGAACAACGGGTGAGCAGTTCTTC. As protein: CASRVSRTTGEQFF.

The V and J genes are TRBV7-9 and TRBJ2-3; 11 bases agree with TRBD2. J was trimmed by 0 bases and V by 1 base; bases with no gene match: 0. The germline V gene has CDR1 SEHNR and CDR2 FQNEAQ (reference sequence). The CDR3 loop spans 16 amino acids. CDR3 protein: CASSLGLAGSTDTQYF. CDR3 bases: TGTGCCAGCAGCTTAGGACTAGCGGGGAGCACAGATACGCAGTATTTT.

This sequence joins TRBV6-5 and TRBJ2-3; D unclear. CDR1 and CDR2 (germline): MNHEY, SVGAGI. The CDR3 runs 14 residues. V lost 6 bases to trimming and J lost 4 bases, with 14 bases between them. CDR3 amino acids: CASSQITNADTQYF. The CDR3 DNA is TGTGCCAGCAGCCAAATCACAAACGCAGATACGCAGTATTTT.

The chain carries TRBV19 and TRBJ1-3; D not certain. V dropped 3 bases and J dropped 0 bases, with 9 bases sitting between them. Germline V gene sequence: CDR1 LNHDA, CDR2 SQIVND (reference sequence). There are 15 residues in the CDR3. The CDR3 is CASSIPGSSGNTIYF. The CDR3 DNA reads TGTGCCAGTAGTATCCCTGGGAGCTCTGGAAACACCATATATTTT. Variable domain in full (rest from reference TRBV19 and TRBJ1-3): DGGITQSPKYLFRKEGQNVTLSCEQNLNHDAMYWYRQDPGQGLRLIYYSQIVNDFQKGDIAEGYSVSREKKESFPLTVTSAQKNPTAFYLCASSIPGSSGNTIYFGEGSWLTVV.

V gene TRBV4-3 combines with J gene TRBJ1-1; 8 nucleotides align to TRBD1. CDR1 is LGHNA, CDR2 YSLEER, per germline. Trimming cost V 3 bases and J 9 bases; bases outside gene matches: 3. The CDR3 extends over 12 amino acids. DNA for the CDR3: TGCGCCAGCAGCCATGACAGGGGAAAAGCTTTCTTT. It yields the protein CASSHDRGKAFF.

This clone appeared once. At the DNA level, this CDR3 is encoded by other sequences in the same sample as well. The chain uses TRBV5-1 and TRBJ2-5, with D uncertain. This CDR3 spans 11 amino acids. With 3 bases removed from V and 2 bases from J, the gap between germline ends came to 2 bases. Germline V CDR1 and CDR2: SGHRS, YFSETQ. The CDR3 DNA reads TGCGCCAGCAGCTCTCAAGAGACCCAGTACTTC. Translating it yields CASSSQETQYF.

The V gene is TRBV5-6, the J gene TRBJ1-6; 8 bases are a match to TRBD1. Germline trimming cut 4 bases from V and 3 bases from J; bases unmatched to any gene: 6. Germline V lookup: CDR1 SGHDT, CDR2 YYEEEE. CDR3 length: 16 amino acids. CDR3 sequence: CASSHLGTGYNSPLHF. DNA of the CDR3: TGTGCCAGCAGCCATCTAGGGACAGGCTATAATTCACCCCTCCACTTT.

The CDR3 reads CASSEASSGNTIYF. DNA of the CDR3: TGTGCCAGCAGTGAAGCGAGCTCTGGAAACACCATATATTTT. This sequence joins TRBV2 and TRBJ1-3; the D is unclear. Germline values: CDR1 SNHLY, CDR2 FYNNEI. V gave up 0 bases and J gave up 0 bases, with 3 bases separating them. The CDR3 spans 14 residues.

This chain connects TRBV4-1 to TRBJ1-1; 11 bases are shared with TRBD1. The CDR3 is 19 residues long. The junction had 13 bases not matched to a gene; V was cut back by 3 bases and J by 1 base. Germline V gives CDR1 MGHRA, CDR2 YSYEKL. The CDR3 is CASSQIGDRGSLPNTEAFF. In DNA form, the CDR3 reads TGCGCCAGCAGCCAGATAGGGGACAGGGGGTCTCTGCCGAACACTGAAGCTTTCTTT.

The rearrangement joins TRBV28 to TRBJ1-2; D is unclear. Trimming removed 5 bases at V and 1 base at J, with 14 bases between. Germline CDR1 and CDR2: MDHEN and SYDVKM. This CDR3 contains 15 residues. CDR3 nucleotide sequence: TGTGCCAGCAGTACCCCCCAAAGAGATAACTATGGCTACACCTTC. It encodes CASSTPQRDNYGYTF.

The J gene is TRBJ1-2, the V gene TRBV18, with D perhaps matching TRBD1 (5 bases). This CDR3 contains 14 residues. Germline V gene lookup returns CDR1 KGHSH and CDR2 LQKENI. V lost 0 bases, J lost 8 bases, and 13 bases lay in between. CDR3 in DNA: TGTGCCAGCTCACCACCGGGGGGTTTGGACGGCTACACCTTC. Its translation is CASSPPGGLDGYTF.

V gene TRBV19 combines with J gene TRBJ2-3; D perhaps matches TRBD2 (6 bases). Trimming pared 3 bases from V and 10 bases from J, leaving 20 bases between. From germline, CDR1 is LNHDA and CDR2 SQIVND (reference sequence). This CDR3 is built from 15 residues. The CDR3 reads CASSIRSLAPSSQYF. The CDR3 DNA is TGTGCCAGTAGTATCCGGAGCCTAGCGCCTTCGTCGCAGTATTTT.

This chain joins TRBV5-1 and TRBJ1-1; D may be TRBD1 (6 bases). Germline assignment: CDR1 SGHRS and CDR2 YFSETQ. Trimming stripped 4 bases from V and 4 bases from J, with 8 bases between. The CDR3 sequence is 12 residues long. CDR3 coding DNA: TGCGCCAGCAGCCGGACAGCCACTGAAGCTTTCTTT. It specifies CASSRTATEAFF.

This chain's CDR3 is CASSSETGPLFF. CDR3 coding DNA: TGTGCCAGCAGTTCTGAGACAGGACCACTGTTTTTT. The V gene is TRBV6-5, the J gene TRBJ1-4, with D possibly matching TRBD1 (6 bases). The germline CDR1 and CDR2 sequences are MNHEY and SVGAGI. The length of the CDR3 is 12 residues. Trimming took 4 bases from V and 13 from J, leaving 13 bases between them.

V usage is TRBV28 and J usage is TRBJ1-5; D gene uncertain. Trimming cost V 5 bases and J 4 bases, with 12 bases left between them. The CDR3 runs to 14 residues. CDR1 is MDHEN, CDR2 SYDVKM, per germline. CDR3 coding DNA: TGTGCCAGCAGTCCCAGAGGGCGGAATCAGCCCCAGCATTTT. The encoded protein is CASSPRGRNQPQHF.

The rearrangement uses TRBV15 and TRBJ2-1, with a possible D match to TRBD2 (6 bases). Trimming pared 3 bases from V and 7 bases from J, leaving 13 bases between. The CDR3 consists of 14 residues. Germline lookup yields CDR1 LNHNV and CDR2 YYDKDF (reference sequence). CDR3 region: CATSRVMEGNEQFF. CDR3 sequence (DNA): TGTGCCACCAGCAGGGTCATGGAGGGGAATGAGCAGTTCTTC. Full variable domain (rest looked up from reference TRBV15 and TRBJ2-1): DAMVIQNPRYQVTQFGKPVTLSCSQTLNHNVMYWYQQKSSQAPKLLFHYYDKDFNNEADTPDNFQSRRPNTSFCFLDIRSPGLGDTAMYLCATSRVMEGNEQFFGPGTRLTVL.

This clone was detected a few times. The rearrangement links TRBV7-9 to TRBJ1-2; 7 bases agree with TRBD1. From germline, CDR1 is SEHNR and CDR2 FQNEAQ (reference sequence). V was pared by 5 bases and J by 3 bases, with 9 bases of the junction left unmatched. The CDR3 runs to 15 residues. The CDR3 loop reads CASSQGESYYYGYTF. The CDR3 DNA sequence: TGTGCCAGCAGCCAGGGGGAGAGTTACTACTATGGCTACACCTTC.

This chain connects TRBV2 to TRBJ1-2; 9 bases are a match to TRBD1. This CDR3 has 15 residues. Germline V gene data show CDR1 as SNHLY and CDR2 as FYNNEI. Losses at the gene ends were 8 bases for V and 0 bases for J; bases not matched to a gene: 7. The CDR3 region has the DNA TGTGCCAGCGGGGGGACAGGGACAGCTAACTATGGCTACACCTTC. Its translation is CASGGTGTANYGYTF.

The V gene is TRBV28, the J gene TRBJ1-5; tentatively, D is TRBD1 (5 bases). CDR1 is MDHEN and CDR2 is SYDVKM in the germline V gene. This CDR3 comprises 17 residues. The germline V and J ends were trimmed by 4 bases and 0 bases, with 16 bases remaining between them. The CDR3, as DNA: TGTGCCAGCAGTTCCCAGGGTTCGCCGTATAGCAATCAGCCCCAGCATTTT. Amino acids: CASSSQGSPYSNQPQHF.

The J gene is TRBJ2-1, the V gene TRBV7-6, with a possible D match to TRBD1 (5 bases). Germline loops: CDR1 SGHVS, CDR2 FNYEAQ. V was pared by 5 bases and J by 4 bases, with 15 bases between. The CDR3 is made up of 15 amino acids. The CDR3 reads CASSQLGARYNEQFF. CDR3 bases: TGTGCCAGCAGCCAGTTAGGGGCGCGGTACAATGAGCAGTTCTTC.

This chain connects TRBV19 to TRBJ2-2, with 8 bases that match TRBD1. The germline CDR1 and CDR2 sequences are LNHDA and SQIVND (reference sequence). Trimming removed 5 bases from V and 2 bases from J; junction bases left unmatched: 7. The CDR3 length is 16 residues. The CDR3 spells CASSVQGVDNTGELFF. CDR3 sequence (DNA): TGTGCCAGTAGTGTACAGGGGGTTGACAACACCGGGGAGCTGTTTTTT. The variable domain in full, with the rest retrieved from reference TRBV19 and TRBJ2-2, is DGGITQSPKYLFRKEGQNVTLSCEQNLNHDAMYWYRQDPGQGLRLIYYSQIVNDFQKGDIAEGYSVSREKKESFPLTVTSAQKNPTAFYLCASSVQGVDNTGELFFGEGSRLTVL.

The V call is TRBV2, the J call TRBJ2-5, with TRBD1 matching over 8 bases. Per germline, CDR1 SNHLY and CDR2 FYNNEI. Trimming cost V 4 bases and J 5 bases; bases outside gene matches: 6. The CDR3 spans 14 residues. The CDR3 loop reads CASSGGTGYETQYF. CDR3 coding DNA: TGTGCCAGCAGTGGGGGGACAGGCTACGAGACCCAGTACTTC.

CDR3 amino acids: CASTPAPGYTEAFF. CDR3 coding DNA: TGTGCCAGCACCCCGGCCCCGGGGTACACTGAAGCTTTCTTT. The chain recombines TRBV7-6 with TRBJ1-1; D call uncertain. The CDR3 runs to 14 residues. Germline CDR1 and CDR2: SGHVS and FNYEAQ. V was clipped by 7 bases and J by 3 bases, with 15 bases between them.

The genes are TRBV19 and TRBJ2-3; a possible D gene is TRBD2 (7 bases). Germline CDR1 reads LNHDA; CDR2 reads SQIVND (reference sequence). With 5 bases removed from V and 2 bases from J, the gap between germline ends came to 14 bases. The CDR3 runs to 15 residues. CDR3 in DNA: TGTGCCAGTAGTGAGGGGGGGCGCTCCACAGATACGCAGTATTTT. This gives the protein CASSEGGRSTDTQYF.

The J gene is TRBJ1-5, the V gene TRBV19; D unresolved. Per the germline V gene, CDR1 is LNHDA and CDR2 is SQIVND (reference sequence). The germline V and J ends were trimmed by 3 bases and 4 bases, with 4 bases remaining between them. The CDR3 contains 12 residues. The CDR3 region is CASSIPNQPQHF. For the CDR3, the DNA is TGTGCCAGTAGTATCCCGAATCAGCCCCAGCATTTT. Using reference TRBV19 and TRBJ1-5 for the parts outside the CDR3, the full variable domain is DGGITQSPKYLFRKEGQNVTLSCEQNLNHDAMYWYRQDPGQGLRLIYYSQIVNDFQKGDIAEGYSVSREKKESFPLTVTSAQKNPTAFYLCASSIPNQPQHFGDGTRLSIL.